One and the same sample provided the 20 T cell receptor beta chains below, sequenced in a study of cytomegalovirus exposure and HLA in healthy donors. The PCR had 60 Vbeta and 13 Jbeta primers. Assay used: immunoSEQ multiplex PCR; TCRdb lists only in-frame clones, some missing. The sample holds 35,000 to 50,000 clones, about 60% seen once. The specimen was PBMCs. The receptors shown here come from a human donor in good health.

This chain joins TRBV7-9 and TRBJ2-1; 8 nucleotides align to TRBD2. CDR3 length: 15 residues. Germline V gene data show CDR1 as SEHNR and CDR2 as FQNEAQ (reference sequence). Trimming cost V 5 bases and J 1 base; bases outside gene matches: 4. This CDR3 reads CASSRGGASYNEQFF. The CDR3, as DNA: TGTGCCAGCAGCCGGGGGGGGGCTTCCTACAATGAGCAGTTCTTC.

This clone was seen a single time. This chain links TRBV29-1 with TRBJ1-1; tentatively, D is TRBD1 (5 bases). Trimming shortened V by 7 bases and J by 3 bases, and 15 bases separated the two germline ends. This CDR3 is 13 amino acids long. Looked up from germline, CDR1 is SQVTM and CDR2 is ANQGSEA. In DNA, the CDR3 is TGCAGCGGGGGCGTTCTCTCCGACACTGAAGCTTTCTTT. Translated: CSGGVLSDTEAFF.

The chain joins TRBV7-9 to TRBJ1-4; D gene uncertain. The V end lost 5 bases, the J end lost 8 bases, and 12 bases lay between the germline ends. There are 13 residues in the CDR3. The germline V gene encodes CDR1 SEHNR and CDR2 FQNEAQ (reference sequence). DNA for the CDR3: TGTGCCAGCAGCCCCCGGACTCGGGAAAAACTGTTTTTT. Translated: CASSPRTREKLFF. Filled out from reference TRBV7-9 and TRBJ1-4, the complete variable domain reads DTGVSQNPRHKITKRGQNVTFRCDPISEHNRLYWYRQTLGQGPEFLTYFQNEAQLEKSRLLSDRFSAERPKGSFSTLEIQRTEQGDSAMYLCASSPRTREKLFFGSGTQLSVL.

This clone was counted only a few times. The chain couples TRBV4-3 to TRBJ2-7; 13 nucleotides agree with TRBD2. This CDR3 spans 16 amino acids. In germline, CDR1 is LGHNA, CDR2 YSLEER. V was pared by 4 bases and J by 6 bases, with 9 bases of the junction left unmatched. The CDR3 sequence: CASSRGSLAGGREQYF. The DNA of the CDR3 is TGCGCCAGCAGCCGAGGGTCACTAGCGGGGGGGCGCGAGCAGTACTTC.

This chain joins TRBV28 and TRBJ2-7; TRBD2 matches at 7 bases. V shed 3 bases, J shed 7 bases, and the junction held 12 bases outside the gene matches. CDR1 is MDHEN and CDR2 is SYDVKM in the germline V gene. This CDR3 contains 15 residues. The CDR3 reads CASSFPATGGIEQYF. The CDR3 nucleotides read TGTGCCAGCAGTTTCCCAGCAACCGGGGGGATTGAGCAGTACTTC.

V gene TRBV28 combines with J gene TRBJ2-7, with 11 bases identical to TRBD2. This CDR3 is 15 amino acids long. In germline, CDR1 is MDHEN, CDR2 SYDVKM. Germline trimming cut 3 bases from V and 2 bases from J; bases unmatched to any gene: 3. CDR3 bases: TGTGCCAGCAGTTTTAGCGGGGGGGGAACCTACGAGCAGTACTTC. This gives the protein CASSFSGGGTYEQYF.

The rearrangement joins TRBV2 to TRBJ2-4, with a possible D match to TRBD2 (5 bases). The germline V and J ends were trimmed by 7 bases and 0 bases, with 13 bases remaining between them. CDR1 is SNHLY, CDR2 FYNNEI, per germline. CDR3 size: 15 residues. CDR3 nucleotide sequence: TGTGCCAGCAAGGAACCGGGGTCAGCCAAAAACATTCAGTACTTC. Amino acids: CASKEPGSAKNIQYF.

The rearrangement uses TRBV28 and TRBJ2-3, with 7 bases identical to TRBD1. Germline V gives CDR1 MDHEN, CDR2 SYDVKM. The CDR3 totals 13 residues. V lost 6 bases, J lost 5 bases, and 5 bases stayed unmatched. The CDR3, as DNA: TGTGCCAGCAGGACAGGGTCCGGAGATACGCAGTATTTT. Its protein is CASRTGSGDTQYF.

The chain links TRBV5-1 to TRBJ1-1; 9 positions match TRBD1. The length of the CDR3 is 16 residues. The trim removed 5 bases at V and 0 bases at J, leaving 8 bases unmatched. The germline V gene encodes CDR1 SGHRS and CDR2 YFSETQ. Here the CDR3 DNA reads TGCGCCAGCAGGCCCGGACAGGGGTCCATGAACACTGAAGCTTTCTTT. It codes for CASRPGQGSMNTEAFF.

The chain carries TRBV7-2 and TRBJ2-6; the match to TRBD1 covers 7 bases. Trimming cost V 5 bases and J 0 bases; bases outside gene matches: 10. This CDR3 spans 18 amino acids. Germline CDR1 SGHTA, CDR2 FQGNSA. Written as DNA, the CDR3 is TGTGCCAGCAGCCAAGGGACAGCGAAACTCTCTGGGGCCAACGTCCTGACTTTC. Its protein product is CASSQGTAKLSGANVLTF.

This clone has only a few counts. This rearrangement joins TRBV12-5 to TRBJ1-2, with D uncertain. This CDR3 region has 12 residues. The V end lost 1 base, the J end lost 2 bases, and 2 bases lay between the germline ends. From germline, CDR1 is LGHNT and CDR2 FRNRAP. CDR3 nucleotide sequence: TGTGCTAGTGGTTTGGCAAACTATGGCTACACCTTC. It is translated as CASGLANYGYTF.

V is TRBV2 and J is TRBJ2-7; a weak D match, TRBD2 (5 bases). V shed 4 bases and J shed 11 bases, with 9 bases lying between them. Per the germline V gene, CDR1 is SNHLY and CDR2 is FYNNEI. The CDR3 has 10 amino acids. Here the CDR3 reads CASSAGSEYF. Written as DNA, the CDR3 is TGTGCCAGCAGTGCGGGGTCCGAGTACTTC.

This chain joins TRBV6-6 and TRBJ2-7; tentative D call: TRBD1 (6 bases). There are 13 residues in the CDR3. V was cut by 7 bases and J by 3 bases, with 13 bases left in between. Germline-derived CDR1 and CDR2 are MNHNY and SVGAGI (reference sequence). CDR3 DNA: TGTGCCAGCACCCCCAGGGGTGGCTACGAGCAGTACTTC. Translation gives CASTPRGGYEQYF.

The chain has TRBV11-2 and TRBJ1-2; D is unclear. The germline CDR1 and CDR2 sequences are SGHAT and FQNNGV. The ends were cut back, 5 bases at V and 3 bases at J, with 16 bases in the middle. This CDR3 comprises 15 residues. CDR3 DNA: TGTGCCAGCAGCCTCGTGGCAGGCCCTGACTATGGCTACACCTTC. Translated, it gives CASSLVAGPDYGYTF.

The chain recombines TRBV5-4 with TRBJ1-2; 7 nucleotides agree with TRBD1. CDR3 length: 14 residues. Germline V gene lookup returns CDR1 SGHNT and CDR2 YYREEE (reference sequence). The trim removed 3 bases at V and 7 bases at J, leaving 9 bases unmatched. In DNA, the CDR3 is TGTGCCAGCAGCTGGGCCTCCCAGGGGGTTGGCTACACCTTC. Translation gives CASSWASQGVGYTF.

CDR3 nucleotide sequence: TGTGCCAGCAGAAGCGGGAGCAACAATGAGCAGTTCTTC. This sequence encodes CASRSGSNNEQFF. V and J are TRBV7-2 and TRBJ2-1; 8 nucleotides align to TRBD2. Germline V gene lookup returns CDR1 SGHTA and CDR2 FQGNSA. The CDR3 runs to 13 residues. The J segment lost 5 bases and the V segment lost 6 bases, leaving 3 bases of the junction unmatched.

This chain uses TRBV27 with TRBJ2-1; weak D call: TRBD1 (5 bases). The CDR3 totals 15 residues. The V end lost 6 bases, the J end lost 2 bases, and 14 bases lay between the germline ends. Germline V gives CDR1 MNHEY, CDR2 SMNVEV (reference sequence). The CDR3 DNA sequence: TGTGCCAGCAGAGGTAGGACACCTACCTACAATGAGCAGTTCTTC. This sequence encodes CASRGRTPTYNEQFF.

This clone was seen once. The rearrangement joins TRBV9 to TRBJ1-1; unclear D gene. Looked up from germline, CDR1 is SGDLS and CDR2 is YYNGEE. This CDR3 contains 13 residues. The V end was cut by 3 bases, the J end by 4 bases, with 10 bases between. For the CDR3, the DNA is TGTGCCAGCAGCGACCTGCCGGTCACTGAAGCTTTCTTT. Amino acids: CASSDLPVTEAFF. The whole variable domain, remainder taken from reference TRBV9 and TRBJ1-1, is DSGVTQTPKHLITATGQRVTLRCSPRSGDLSVYWYQQSLDQGLQFLIQYYNGEERAKGNILERFSAQQFPDLHSELNLSSLELGDSALYFCASSDLPVTEAFFGQGTRLTVV.

This chain links TRBV29-1 with TRBJ1-2; D gene ambiguous. Germline V CDR1 and CDR2: SQVTM, ANQGSEA. The CDR3 length is 12 residues. The V and J ends lost 0 bases and 2 bases respectively, with 4 bases between them. The chain's CDR3 is CSVEDRNYGYTF. The CDR3 coding sequence is TGCAGCGTTGAAGATAGAAACTATGGCTACACCTTC.

The J gene is TRBJ1-5, the V gene TRBV7-8, with a weak D call TRBD1 (5 bases). V gave up 5 bases and J gave up 7 bases, with 21 bases separating them. In germline, CDR1 is SGHVS, CDR2 FQNEAQ. The CDR3 length is 16 residues. CDR3 in amino acids: CASSPNRRGFSQPQHF. The CDR3 coding sequence is TGTGCCAGCAGCCCGAATCGGCGGGGGTTCTCCCAGCCCCAGCATTTT. The variable domain in full, with the rest retrieved from reference TRBV7-8 and TRBJ1-5, is GAGVSQSPRYKVAKRGQDVALRCDPISGHVSLFWYQQALGQGPEFLTYFQNEAQLDKSGLPSDRFFAERPEGSVSTLKIQRTQQEDSAVYLCASSPNRRGFSQPQHFGDGTRLSIL.